A selection of T cell receptor beta chains follows, all from one sample in a study of early T cells in non-severe SARS-CoV-2 infection. TCRdb re-analysed the 5' RACE reads in MiXCR, keeping a single row per CDR3 protein. The sample lists over 80,000 distinct CDR3 sequences; approximately 12% were seen once. The sequencing here drew on whole blood, taken at baseline. These receptors were obtained from an adult who was a healthcare worker with PCR-confirmed SARS-CoV-2 infection or an uninfected control (not recorded which). The CDR3 runs from the conserved cysteine through the conserved F or W. D genes are given only for firm matches. Clone size, where shown, is once, few, many, or a class for clones that have expanded.

>many|NA|TRBJ2-4|TRBV29-1
CSVEVGGLAKNIQYF
TGCAGCGTTGAAGTGGGCGGCTTAGCCAAAAACATTCAGTACTTC
>many|NA|TRBJ2-2|TRBV18
CASHQGVGELFF
TGTGCCAGCCATCAGGGTGTCGGGGAGCTGTTTTTT
>NA|TRBD1|TRBJ2-3|TRBV6-6
CASSSTGVSTDTQYF
TGTGCCAGCAGTTCTACAGGGGTTAGCACAGATACGCAGTATTTT
>NA|NA|TRBJ1-3|TRBV15
CATSRADSGNTIYF
TGTGCCACCAGCAGAGCGGACTCTGGAAACACCATATATTTT
>NA|NA|TRBJ2-2|TRBV20-1
CSARDGGAPNTGELFF
TGCAGTGCTAGAGATGGCGGGGCCCCTAACACCGGGGAGCTGTTTTTT
>many|NA|TRBJ1-2|TRBV5-1
CASSLAPSRYGYTF
TGCGCCAGCAGCTTGGCGCCCAGCCGCTATGGCTACACCTTC
>few|TRBD1|TRBJ1-5|TRBV28
CASSFAGGGYQPQHF
TGTGCCAGCAGTTTCGCAGGGGGCGGTTATCAGCCCCAGCATTTT
>few|TRBD2|TRBJ2-1|TRBV12-3/TRBV12-4
CASRPGLAGGLRVHEQFF
TGTGCCAGCAGACCGGGACTAGCGGGGGGGCTCCGGGTCCATGAGCAGTTCTTC
>NA|NA|TRBJ2-2|TRBV5-4
CASSFTQLRTGELFF
TGTGCCAGCAGCTTTACACAGCTCAGAACCGGGGAGCTGTTTTTT
>NA|TRBD1|TRBJ1-5|TRBV18
CASSPGTGPNQPQHF
TGTGCCAGCTCACCCGGGACAGGGCCTAATCAGCCCCAGCATTTT
>NA|NA|TRBJ1-2|TRBV18
CASSPSSDYGYTF
TGTGCCAGCTCGCCTAGTAGCGACTATGGCTACACCTTC
>many|NA|TRBJ1-5|TRBV28
CASSRDSNQPQHF
TGTGCCAGCAGCCGGGACAGCAATCAGCCCCAGCATTTT
>NA|TRBD1|TRBJ2-7|TRBV9
CASSVGDRGGYEQYF
TGTGCCAGCAGCGTAGGGGACAGAGGAGGATACGAGCAGTACTTC
>NA|TRBD2|TRBJ2-4|TRBV7-8
CASSLALGGAKNIQYF
TGTGCCAGCAGCTTAGCGCTGGGGGGGGCCAAAAACATTCAGTACTTC
>NA|TRBD1|TRBJ2-5|TRBV18
CASSPVTQGEKTQYF
TGTGCCAGCTCACCAGTAACCCAGGGGGAAAAGACCCAGTACTTC
>NA|NA|TRBJ2-1|TRBV6-5
CASTPPGKSNEQFF
TGTGCCAGCACCCCCCCAGGGAAGTCCAATGAGCAGTTCTTC
>many|NA|TRBJ1-1|TRBV11-2
CASSPRGGVTEAFF
TGTGCCAGCAGCCCACGAGGGGGGGTCACTGAAGCTTTCTTT
>many|NA|TRBJ1-1|TRBV6-1
CASSDAGPNTEAFF
TGTGCCAGCAGTGATGCAGGACCTAACACTGAAGCTTTCTTT
>NA|TRBD2|TRBJ2-7|TRBV6-5
CASSPGTSGGTYEQYF
TGTGCCAGCAGTCCGGGGACTAGCGGGGGTACCTACGAGCAGTACTTC
>few|NA|TRBJ1-2|TRBV11-1
CASSSDRSIYGYTF
TGTGCCAGCAGCTCCGACAGGTCGATCTATGGCTACACCTTC
>NA|TRBD1|TRBJ1-2|TRBV10-3
CAISGDRNYGYTF
TGTGCCATCAGTGGGGACAGGAACTATGGCTACACCTTC
>NA|NA|TRBJ2-7|TRBV5-1
CASSSRGGSYEQYF
TGCGCCAGCAGCTCCCGGGGCGGCTCCTACGAGCAGTACTTC
>NA|NA|TRBJ1-2|TRBV11-3
CASSPFTDDRPDYGYTF
TGTGCCAGCAGCCCATTTACTGACGACAGACCAGACTATGGCTACACCTTC
>NA|TRBD2|TRBJ2-1|TRBV19
CASRQRGGLEQFF
TGTGCCAGTAGACAGCGGGGGGGCCTGGAGCAGTTCTTC
>NA|NA|TRBJ2-7|TRBV27
CASSPNLTGRQYF
TGTGCCAGCAGTCCAAACCTCACAGGGAGACAGTACTTC
>many|NA|TRBJ1-5|TRBV20-1
CSARDGAGVQFNQPQHF
TGCAGTGCTAGAGATGGGGCCGGGGTACAGTTCAATCAGCCCCAGCATTTT
>NA|TRBD1|TRBJ2-5|TRBV29-1
CSANPGQTLQETQYF
TGCAGCGCGAACCCGGGACAGACTCTACAAGAGACCCAGTACTTC
>many|NA|TRBJ2-7|TRBV14
CASAAGKSSYEQYF
TGTGCCAGCGCCGCGGGGAAGAGCTCCTACGAGCAGTACTTC
>few|NA|TRBJ2-5|TRBV19
CARLTGPSGTQYF
TGTGCCAGGCTTACAGGACCCAGCGGGACCCAGTACTTC
>NA|NA|TRBJ2-3|TRBV29-1
CSVASAGTDTQYF
TGCAGCGTTGCCAGCGCGGGCACAGATACGCAGTATTTT
>NA|TRBD1|TRBJ2-1|TRBV6-5
CASSYRQGLSSYNEQFF
TGTGCCAGCAGTTACAGACAGGGCCTCAGCTCCTACAATGAGCAGTTCTTC
>NA|NA|TRBJ2-1|TRBV27
CASSFGGVGEQFF
TGTGCCAGCAGTTTTGGAGGGGTAGGGGAGCAGTTCTTC
>few|NA|TRBJ2-7|TRBV7-9
CASTFANPYEQYF
TGTGCCAGCACCTTCGCTAACCCCTACGAGCAGTACTTC
>NA|TRBD2|TRBJ2-7|TRBV20-1
CSARDGLAGDTLLREQYF
TGCAGTGCTAGAGATGGACTAGCGGGGGATACACTCCTACGGGAGCAGTACTTC
>few|TRBD1|TRBJ1-2|TRBV27
CASSFLGTGGISNYGYTF
TGTGCCAGCAGTTTTCTTGGGACAGGGGGAATATCGAACTATGGCTACACCTTC
>once|NA|TRBJ1-6|TRBV19
CASSIGPWSPLHF
TGTGCCAGTAGTATAGGCCCTTGGTCACCCCTCCACTTT
>NA|NA|TRBJ2-2|TRBV20-1
CSARNGFYDTGELFF
TGCAGTGCTAGAAACGGGTTCTACGACACCGGGGAGCTGTTTTTT
>many|NA|TRBJ1-1|TRBV11-2
CASSLGTLSKNTEAFF
TGTGCCAGCAGCTTAGGGACTTTGAGTAAGAACACTGAAGCTTTCTTT
>NA|TRBD2|TRBJ2-1|TRBV5-1
CASSLADLSGRWEQFF
TGCGCCAGCAGCTTGGCCGATCTTAGCGGGAGGTGGGAGCAGTTCTTC
>few|NA|TRBJ1-5|TRBV11-2
CASSLGTRENQPQHF
TGTGCCAGCAGCTTAGGCACGAGGGAGAATCAGCCCCAGCATTTT
>NA|NA|TRBJ2-7|TRBV9
CASSVDSGNEQYF
TGTGCCAGCAGCGTAGACTCCGGTAACGAGCAGTACTTC
>NA|NA|TRBJ1-1|TRBV5-6
CASSLWRTGAFF
TGTGCCAGCAGCTTGTGGCGGACCGGAGCTTTCTTT
>few|TRBD2|TRBJ2-7|TRBV12-3/TRBV12-4
CASNRAGGPYEQYF
TGTGCCAGCAACCGAGCGGGAGGTCCCTACGAGCAGTACTTC
>many|NA|TRBJ2-7|TRBV15
CATSRKPWATDYEQYF
TGTGCCACCAGCAGGAAGCCGTGGGCTACTGACTACGAGCAGTACTTC
>NA|NA|TRBJ1-2|TRBV6-5
CASSYSQAYGYTF
TGTGCCAGCAGTTACTCGCAGGCTTATGGCTACACCTTC
>NA|TRBD1|TRBJ2-7|TRBV5-1
CASSPQTGAEQYF
TGCGCCAGCAGCCCACAGACAGGGGCCGAGCAGTACTTC
>many|TRBD1|TRBJ1-2|TRBV29-1
CSAGRQGNYGYTF
TGCAGCGCCGGCCGACAGGGTAACTATGGCTACACCTTC
>many|TRBD1|TRBJ2-7|TRBV7-9
CASSSFPGQGISGYEQYF
TGTGCCAGCAGCTCCTTCCCGGGACAGGGAATATCGGGCTACGAGCAGTACTTC
>few|TRBD1|TRBJ1-2|TRBV29-1
CSVERDSYGYTF
TGCAGCGTTGAACGGGACAGCTATGGCTACACCTTC
>NA|TRBD1|TRBJ2-1|TRBV12-3/TRBV12-4
CASSLGTGKVGEQFF
TGTGCCAGCAGTTTAGGGACAGGGAAAGTCGGTGAGCAGTTCTTC
>few|NA|TRBJ1-1|TRBV5-4
CASSLSGGAYTEAFF
TGTGCCAGCAGCTTGTCTGGGGGCGCCTATACTGAAGCTTTCTTT
>many|TRBD1|TRBJ2-7|TRBV28
CASRGQGEGEQYF
TGTGCCAGCCGCGGACAGGGGGAGGGCGAGCAGTACTTC